This T cell receptor (beta chain) was recorded in a study of early T cells in non-severe SARS-CoV-2 infection. This clonotype was counted many times. Individual cDNA molecules were tagged with unique molecular identifiers, the study reported. MiXCR, run by TCRdb on the 5' RACE reads, gives a single entry per CDR3 protein. The sample consists of about 94,000 distinct CDR3 sequences, about 12% of them appearing once. The V end was cut by 1 base, the J end by 0 bases, with 7 bases between. The CDR3 runs to 14 residues. CDR1 and CDR2 from the germline V gene are SGHTA and FQGNSA. The J gene is TRBJ2-7, the V gene TRBV7-2, with D unclear. Material: whole blood. The source is an adult who was a healthcare worker with PCR-confirmed SARS-CoV-2 infection or an uninfected control (not recorded which). The CDR3 DNA sequence: TGTGCCAGCAGCTTAGTGCGGATCTCCTACGAGCAGTACTTC. It yields the protein CASSLVRISYEQYF.